This T cell receptor beta chain is from a study of vaccination effects on CD4 cells after COVID-19. As for the study in general: After vaccination, three convalescent patients were sampled at early and late time points. General observations from the study: The study found marked clonal contraction of infection- and vaccine-induced clones late after vaccination.

Concerning this clone itself: Its antigen is unknown.

Only in-frame clones appear in the TCRdb table, and some are missing; sequencing was by immunoSEQ multiplex PCR. This sample has 11,000 to 15,000 clones, with around three quarters found just once. Unmatched junction bases numbered 13, after V lost 1 base and J lost 10 bases. Looked up from germline, CDR1 is MGHRA and CDR2 is YSYEKL. There are 18 residues in the CDR3. CD4+ T cells specific for antigen were expanded with viral peptide pools by the ViraFEST assay before sequencing. Subsequent to about 10 days of culture, CD4+ T cells were isolated. Their SARS-CoV-2 infection, verified by PCR, occurred between March and December 2020. Two doses of BNT162b2 or mRNA-1273 vaccine were administered to participants. On both days 3 and 7, half of the culture medium was replaced with IL-2 medium.

The specimen was CD4+ T cells from PBMCs cultured with SARS-CoV-2 spike peptides, collected after COVID-19 vaccination. The chain combines TRBV4-1 with TRBJ2-1, with 13 bases identical to TRBD2. This clonotype was obtained from a human donor who had a prior SARS-CoV-2 infection. The CDR3 nucleotides are TGCGCCAGCAGCCAAGTCCCCTCACTAGCGGGGGGGCCGGGGGAGCAGTTCTTC. It is translated as CASSQVPSLAGGPGEQFF.